These 29 T cell receptor beta chains came from one sample sequenced in a study of CD8+ T cells in alopecia areata. Treatment reported: oral pan-JAK inhibitor, 5-10 mg twice daily. Once RNA had been extracted, it was reverse transcribed into cDNA to act as the sequencing template. Measured with immunoSEQ multiplex PCR; TCRdb has only the in-frame clones, and not every one. Here the sample spans just over 150,000 clones, about three fifths being singletons. The sample was CD4+ T cells sorted from blood, taken at week 4, from a patient treated with tofacitinib. Receptor source: a human donor with alopecia areata.

This chain connects TRBV18 to TRBJ2-3; D unclear. Germline V lookup: CDR1 KGHSH, CDR2 LQKENI. CDR3 length: 13 residues. V lost 0 bases and J lost 4, with 5 bases in between. The CDR3 protein is CASSPPSSDTQYF. For the CDR3, the DNA is TGTGCCAGCTCACCACCATCGTCAGATACGCAGTATTTT.

This sequence joins TRBV7-9 and TRBJ1-2; 7 bases agree with TRBD1. The trim removed 1 base at V and 4 bases at J, leaving 12 bases unmatched. Germline V gene sequence: CDR1 SEHNR, CDR2 FQNEAQ (reference sequence). The CDR3 is 17 amino acids. Here the CDR3 DNA reads TGTGCCAGCAGCTTAGACTTATCGGGACAGTCGACCTATGGCTACACCTTC. Translating it yields CASSLDLSGQSTYGYTF.

The table lists this clone with many counts. The gene calls are TRBV14 and TRBJ2-7, with D hard to call. The CDR3 runs 13 residues. Trimming took off 4 bases at V and 4 bases at J, with 11 bases between the two ends. Germline assignment: CDR1 SGHDN and CDR2 FVKESK. DNA for the CDR3: TGTGCCAGCAGCCGCGATTTCGGTTACGAGCAGTACTTC. It codes for CASSRDFGYEQYF.

The sample holds a few counts of this clone. The chain uses TRBV5-1 and TRBJ2-7, with 8 positions matching TRBD2. The junction had 10 bases not matched to a gene; V was cut back by 1 base and J by 4 bases. CDR3 length: 16 amino acids. The V gene's germline CDR1 is SGHRS and CDR2 YFSETQ. The CDR3 DNA reads as TGCGCCAGCAGCTTGAAGAGCGGGGGCGCCTGGTACGAGCAGTACTTC. Translating gives CASSLKSGGAWYEQYF.

This rearrangement joins TRBV29-1 to TRBJ2-5; D is unclear. Germline assignment: CDR1 SQVTM and CDR2 ANQGSEA. Trimming shortened V by 7 bases and J by 2 bases, and 8 bases separated the two germline ends. The CDR3 has 11 amino acids. The CDR3 nucleotides read TGCAGCGGGCAGGATCAAGAGACCCAGTACTTC. Its translation: CSGQDQETQYF.

The rearrangement links TRBV30 to TRBJ1-3; D unclear. The germline V gene encodes CDR1 GTSNPN and CDR2 SVGIG (reference sequence). The ends were cut back, 4 bases at V and 2 bases at J, with 3 bases in the middle. The CDR3 loop spans 11 amino acids. CDR3: CAWKAGNTIYF. In DNA form, the CDR3 reads TGTGCCTGGAAGGCTGGAAACACCATATATTTT.

The rearrangement joins TRBV6-6 to TRBJ1-4; no clear D gene. The CDR3 sequence is 12 residues long. V lost 8 bases, J lost 7 bases, and 11 bases lay in between. Germline values: CDR1 MNHNY, CDR2 SVGAGI (reference sequence). The CDR3 region is CASGKPGEKLFF. The CDR3 DNA sequence: TGTGCCAGCGGGAAGCCGGGTGAAAAACTGTTTTTT.

The chain is built from TRBV7-8 and TRBJ1-6; 10 positions agree with TRBD1. Germline V gives CDR1 SGHVS, CDR2 FQNEAQ. CDR3 size: 16 residues. The V gene end was trimmed by 2 bases and the J gene end by 9 bases; junction bases not matched to a gene: 7. CDR3 DNA: TGTGCCAGCAGCTTATCTTGGACAGGGGGATTTTCACCCCTCCACTTT. Translating it yields CASSLSWTGGFSPLHF.

This rearrangement joins TRBV30 to TRBJ1-2, with D unresolved. V was shortened by 1 base and J by 8 bases, with 14 bases between the two germline ends. Germline V gives CDR1 GTSNPN, CDR2 SVGIG (reference sequence). The CDR3 contains 13 residues. The CDR3 nucleotides read TGTGCCTGGAGTGAAACGGGGATTGGGGGCTACACCTTC. The encoded protein is CAWSETGIGGYTF.

The chain couples TRBV30 to TRBJ1-6; D remains ambiguous. CDR3 length equals 13 residues. CDR1 is GTSNPN, CDR2 SVGIG, per germline (reference sequence). The ends were cut back, 5 bases at V and 9 bases at J, with 14 bases in the middle. DNA for the CDR3: TGTGCCTGGCACCGGGCCTTGGGTTCACCCCTCCACTTT. Translation: CAWHRALGSPLHF.

This chain links TRBV11-1 with TRBJ2-3; TRBD2 matches 8 bases. This CDR3 contains 13 residues. Germline assignment: CDR1 SGHAT and CDR2 FQDESV (reference sequence). The V segment lost 6 bases and the J segment 4 bases; nucleotides outside the gene matches: 3. CDR3 protein: CASSQTSADTQYF. CDR3 sequence (DNA): TGTGCCAGCAGTCAGACTAGCGCAGATACGCAGTATTTT.

This clone was seen a handful of times. The chain links TRBV25-1 to TRBJ2-5; 8 bases fit TRBD1. Losses at the gene ends were 5 bases for V and 4 bases for J; bases not matched to a gene: 6. The CDR3 sequence is 14 residues long. Germline V gene data show CDR1 as MGHDK and CDR2 as SYGVNS. The CDR3 sequence is CASSIGQGGETQYF. DNA of the CDR3: TGTGCCAGCAGTATCGGACAGGGAGGAGAGACCCAGTACTTC.

The V call is TRBV30, the J call TRBJ1-2; 9 bases are a match to TRBD1. The germline gives CDR1 GTSNPN, CDR2 SVGIG (reference sequence). The CDR3 is 13 residues long. J was trimmed by 4 bases and V by 4 bases; bases with no gene match: 4. CDR3 region: CAWNRGLGYGYTF. CDR3 bases: TGTGCCTGGAACAGGGGGCTGGGCTATGGCTACACCTTC.

This clone came up a few times. Other DNA sequences in the same sample also yield this CDR3. The chain employs TRBV30 and TRBJ1-1; D is undetermined. This CDR3 has 12 amino acids. V was trimmed by 0 bases and J by 2 bases, leaving 4 bases between them. The V gene's germline CDR1 is GTSNPN and CDR2 SVGIG (reference sequence). This chain's CDR3 is CAWSVRNTEAFF. The CDR3 bases are TGTGCCTGGAGTGTACGTAACACTGAAGCTTTCTTT. Variable domain in full (rest from reference TRBV30 and TRBJ1-1): SQTIHQWPATLVQPVGSPLSLECTVEGTSNPNLYWYRQAAGRGLQLLFYSVGIGQISSEVPQNLSASRPQDRQFILSSKKLLLSDSGFYLCAWSVRNTEAFFGQGTRLTVV.

This clone has only a few counts. V gene TRBV10-3 combines with J gene TRBJ2-1, with 10 bases that match TRBD1. Germline V lookup: CDR1 ENHRY, CDR2 SYGVKD. This CDR3 is built from 15 residues. Trimming cost V 10 bases and J 8 bases; bases outside gene matches: 14. The CDR3 loop is CASRPDRGRTDEQFF. DNA for the CDR3: TGTGCCAGCAGACCCGACAGGGGGCGAACCGATGAGCAGTTCTTC.

The chain is built from TRBV25-1 and TRBJ2-7; no clear D. Trimming cost V 3 bases and J 6 bases, with 6 bases left between them. The CDR3 is made up of 11 amino acids. CDR1 and CDR2 (germline): MGHDK, SYGVNS. The CDR3 protein is CASSEFSEQYF. The CDR3 DNA reads as TGTGCCAGCAGTGAGTTTTCCGAGCAGTACTTC.

J is TRBJ1-2 and V is TRBV29-1; 8 bases match TRBD1. CDR3 length equals 14 residues. Losses at the gene ends were 3 bases for V and 5 bases for J; bases not matched to a gene: 8. Germline CDR1 SQVTM, CDR2 ANQGSEA. The CDR3 DNA is TGCAGCGTTGATTCGACAGGGGACCAGTATGGCTACACCTTC. Translating it yields CSVDSTGDQYGYTF.

This clone was counted between two and nine times. This chain joins TRBV1 and TRBJ2-5; the D call TRBD2 from the table was never checked on the DNA. TRBV1 is tagged as a pseudogene. This CDR3 has 16 amino acids. The CDR3 sequence is CTSSHGTTPLGETQYF. The CDR3 DNA sequence: TGCACCAGCAGCCACGGGACTACACCCCTCGGGGAGACCCAGTACTTC.

The chain recombines TRBV9 with TRBJ2-7; the D is unclear. The CDR3 totals 13 residues. V lost 0 bases, J lost 6 bases, and 10 bases lay in between. Looked up from germline, CDR1 is SGDLS and CDR2 is YYNGEE. The CDR3 spells CASSVESQSEQYF. In DNA form, the CDR3 reads TGTGCCAGCAGCGTAGAATCACAATCCGAGCAGTACTTC.

This clone was counted only a few times. The chain couples TRBV2 to TRBJ1-1; D not resolved. Trimming shortened V by 7 bases and J by 11 bases, and 14 bases separated the two germline ends. Germline CDR1 is SNHLY and CDR2 is FYNNEI. This CDR3 has 11 residues. The CDR3 reads CASKNRLGAFF. As DNA, the CDR3 is TGTGCCAGCAAAAACCGGCTGGGGGCTTTCTTT.

This clone has just a few counts. The chain joins TRBV25-1 to TRBJ1-2; D is perhaps TRBD1 (6 bases). Germline V CDR1 and CDR2: MGHDK, SYGVNS. V was trimmed by 3 bases and J by 7 bases, leaving 15 bases between them. This CDR3 has 14 amino acids. CDR3 in DNA: TGTGCCAGCAGTGACACGACAGGAAGGAGTGGCTACACCTTC. This codes for CASSDTTGRSGYTF.

This clone was detected only a few times. The chain links TRBV9 to TRBJ2-1; 10 bases align to TRBD2. Germline lookup yields CDR1 SGDLS and CDR2 YYNGEE. The V gene end was trimmed by 0 bases and the J gene end by 7 bases; junction bases not matched to a gene: 10. The CDR3 runs 17 residues. DNA for the CDR3: TGTGCCAGCAGCGTAGACCCCACTAGCGGGGTCCTAAATGAGCAGTTCTTC. This encodes CASSVDPTSGVLNEQFF.

The rearrangement links TRBV29-1 to TRBJ2-7; 12 bases are shared with TRBD1. The V gene's germline CDR1 is SQVTM and CDR2 ANQGSEA. V lost 4 bases to trimming and J lost 5 bases; unmatched junction nucleotides: 6. This CDR3 is 14 amino acids long. The DNA for the CDR3 is TGCAGCGTTGGGGGGACAGGGGGCTTCGACGAGCAGTACTTC. This sequence encodes CSVGGTGGFDEQYF.

V usage is TRBV29-1 and J usage is TRBJ2-5, with D uncertain. The CDR3 is 14 residues long. Germline values: CDR1 SQVTM, CDR2 ANQGSEA. Trimming left V 0 bases short and J 6 bases short, with 14 bases between. CDR3 nucleotide sequence: TGCAGCGTTGAAGATAATAGGGCCCGTAAGACCCAGTACTTC. It codes for CSVEDNRARKTQYF.

V usage is TRBV29-1 and J usage is TRBJ2-3; a weak D match, TRBD2 (6 bases). The V end lost 4 bases, the J end lost 5 bases, and 19 bases lay between the germline ends. The V gene's germline CDR1 is SQVTM and CDR2 ANQGSEA. CDR3 size: 15 residues. The chain's CDR3 is CSVGPRQVGGDTQYF. DNA for the CDR3: TGCAGCGTTGGGCCCCGGCAGGTCGGGGGAGATACGCAGTATTTT.

This clone turned up a few times. This chain joins TRBV5-1 and TRBJ2-7, with D hard to call. The germline V and J ends were trimmed by 4 bases and 2 bases, with 13 bases remaining between them. Germline loops: CDR1 SGHRS, CDR2 YFSETQ. The CDR3 is 14 residues long. The CDR3 nucleotides read TGCGCCAGCAGCCGCTTTGGTTCCGCCTACGAGCAGTACTTC. This gives the protein CASSRFGSAYEQYF.

The chain couples TRBV7-2 to TRBJ2-6; tentative D call: TRBD1 (6 bases). CDR1 is SGHTA, CDR2 FQGNSA, per germline. This CDR3 has 17 residues. V lost 6 bases and J 5 bases, leaving 20 bases between the germline ends. In DNA form, the CDR3 reads TGTGCCAGCAGGTTAACCGGAAGGACAGACCGGGCCAACGTCCTGACTTTC. Amino acid sequence: CASRLTGRTDRANVLTF.

The J gene is TRBJ2-5, the V gene TRBV9, with TRBD1 matching 8 bases. From germline, CDR1 is SGDLS and CDR2 YYNGEE. Trimming at V came to 3 bases and at J to 11 bases, leaving 6 bases not matched to a gene. The CDR3 length is 12 residues. The CDR3 here is CASSADRDRQYF. The CDR3 DNA follows: TGTGCCAGCAGCGCAGACCGGGACAGGCAGTACTTC.

The V call is TRBV7-9, the J call TRBJ2-1; D gene unclear. From germline, CDR1 is SEHNR and CDR2 FQNEAQ (reference sequence). The V end was cut by 2 bases, the J end by 1 base, with 15 bases between. The CDR3 has 17 amino acids. The CDR3 sequence: CASSLLVAPSSYNEQFF. The CDR3 bases are TGTGCCAGCAGCTTACTAGTAGCACCCTCATCCTACAATGAGCAGTTCTTC.